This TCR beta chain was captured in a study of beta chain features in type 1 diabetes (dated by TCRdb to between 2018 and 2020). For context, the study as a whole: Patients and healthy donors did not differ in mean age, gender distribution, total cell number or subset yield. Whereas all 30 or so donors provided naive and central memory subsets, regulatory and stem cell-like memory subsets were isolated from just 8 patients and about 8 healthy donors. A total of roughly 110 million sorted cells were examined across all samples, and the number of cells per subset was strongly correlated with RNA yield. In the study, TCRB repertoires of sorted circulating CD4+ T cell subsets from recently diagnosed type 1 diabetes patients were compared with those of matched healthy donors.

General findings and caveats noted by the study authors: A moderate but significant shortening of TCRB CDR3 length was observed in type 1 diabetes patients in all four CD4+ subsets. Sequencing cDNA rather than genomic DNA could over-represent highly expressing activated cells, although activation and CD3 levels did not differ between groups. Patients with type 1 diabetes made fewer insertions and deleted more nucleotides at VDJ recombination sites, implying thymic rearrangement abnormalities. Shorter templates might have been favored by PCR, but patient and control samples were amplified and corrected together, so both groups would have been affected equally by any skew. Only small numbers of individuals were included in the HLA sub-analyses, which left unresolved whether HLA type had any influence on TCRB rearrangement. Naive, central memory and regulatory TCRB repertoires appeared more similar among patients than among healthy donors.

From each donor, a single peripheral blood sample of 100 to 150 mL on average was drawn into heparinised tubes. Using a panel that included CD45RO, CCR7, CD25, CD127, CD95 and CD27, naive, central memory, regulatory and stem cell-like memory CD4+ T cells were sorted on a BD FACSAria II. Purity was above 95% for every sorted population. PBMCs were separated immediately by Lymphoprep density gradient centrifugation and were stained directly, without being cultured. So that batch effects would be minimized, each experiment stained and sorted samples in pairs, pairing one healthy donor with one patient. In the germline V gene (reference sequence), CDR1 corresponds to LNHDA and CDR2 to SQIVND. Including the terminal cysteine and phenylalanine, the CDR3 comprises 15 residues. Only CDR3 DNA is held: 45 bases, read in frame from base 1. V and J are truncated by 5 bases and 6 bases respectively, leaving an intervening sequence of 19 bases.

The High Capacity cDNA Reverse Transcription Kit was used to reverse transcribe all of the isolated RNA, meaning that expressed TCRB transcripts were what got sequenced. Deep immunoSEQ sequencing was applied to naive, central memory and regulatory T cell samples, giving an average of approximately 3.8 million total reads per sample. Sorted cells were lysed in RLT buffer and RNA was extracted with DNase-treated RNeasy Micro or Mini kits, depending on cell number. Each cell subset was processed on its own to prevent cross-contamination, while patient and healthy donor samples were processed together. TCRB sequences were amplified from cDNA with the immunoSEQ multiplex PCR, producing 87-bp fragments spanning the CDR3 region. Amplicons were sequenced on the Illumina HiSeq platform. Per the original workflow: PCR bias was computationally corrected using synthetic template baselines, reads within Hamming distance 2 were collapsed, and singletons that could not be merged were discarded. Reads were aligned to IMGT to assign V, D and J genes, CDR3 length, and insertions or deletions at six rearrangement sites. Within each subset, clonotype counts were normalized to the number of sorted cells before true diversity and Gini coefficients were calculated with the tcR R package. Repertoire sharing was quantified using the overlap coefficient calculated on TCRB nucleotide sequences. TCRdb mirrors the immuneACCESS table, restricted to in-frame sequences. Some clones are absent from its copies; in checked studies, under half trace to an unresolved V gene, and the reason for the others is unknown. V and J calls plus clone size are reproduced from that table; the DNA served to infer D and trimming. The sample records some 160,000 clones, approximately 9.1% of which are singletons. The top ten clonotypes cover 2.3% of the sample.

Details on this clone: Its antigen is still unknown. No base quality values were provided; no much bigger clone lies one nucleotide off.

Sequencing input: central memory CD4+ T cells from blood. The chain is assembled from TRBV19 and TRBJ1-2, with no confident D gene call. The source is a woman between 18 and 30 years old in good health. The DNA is TGTGCCAGTAGTCTCGTAAACAGCTTTGTGGATGGCTACACCTTC. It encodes CASSLVNSFVDGYTF.